The 25 T cell receptor beta chains presented below share a single source sample, sequenced in a study of CD8 T cells in Susac syndrome. RNA totalling roughly 0.5 to 1 ug underwent reverse transcription with random hexamers. TCRdb redid the calling of the immunoSEQ multiplex PCR reads with MiXCR, one entry per CDR3 protein. The table lists tens of thousands of distinct CDR3 sequences, roughly 94% of them singletons. Sequencing was carried out using CD4+ T cells from PBMCs. These receptors were taken from a human donor with Susac syndrome.

The chain couples TRBV30 to TRBJ2-3; 8 nucleotides agree with TRBD2. The J segment lost 2 bases and the V segment lost 5 bases, leaving 6 bases of the junction unmatched. This CDR3 is built from 14 residues. Germline V gives CDR1 GTSNPN, CDR2 SVGIG (reference sequence). Here the CDR3 DNA reads TGTGCCTGGGGTAGCGGGGCCGCCACAGATACGCAGTATTTT. Translating gives CAWGSGAATDTQYF.

This clonotype was detected once. V gene TRBV28 combines with J gene TRBJ2-7; tentatively, D is TRBD2 (6 bases). CDR3 length equals 14 residues. Germline V lookup: CDR1 MDHEN, CDR2 SYDVKM. Trimming took off 6 bases at V and 3 bases at J, with 15 bases between the two ends. DNA for the CDR3: TGTGCCAGCAGGCGGGACTTTTGGGGCTACGAGCAGTACTTC. This gives the protein CASRRDFWGYEQYF.

The chain employs TRBV28 and TRBJ2-3; tentatively, D is TRBD2 (5 bases). CDR1 and CDR2 from the germline V gene are MDHEN and SYDVKM. V was trimmed by 6 bases and J by 3 bases, leaving 19 bases between them. This CDR3 is built from 16 residues. CDR3 in amino acids: CASRTVVEGITDTQYF. Written as DNA, the CDR3 is TGTGCCAGCAGGACCGTGGTTGAGGGTATAACAGATACGCAGTATTTT.

The rearrangement uses TRBV30 and TRBJ2-4; possibly TRBD2 for D (5 bases). Trimming took off 0 bases at V and 9 bases at J, with 21 bases between the two ends. Germline values: CDR1 GTSNPN, CDR2 SVGIG (reference sequence). There are 16 residues in the CDR3. The CDR3 DNA sequence: TGTGCCTGGAGTGTACGCCTAGCTGGTGGGTTGGGCATTCAGTACTTC. It is translated as CAWSVRLAGGLGIQYF.

V and J are TRBV24-1 and TRBJ2-6; D gene ambiguous. The germline V gene has CDR1 KGHDR and CDR2 SFDVKD. The V gene lost 3 bases and the J gene lost 4 bases, with 12 bases spanning the gap. The CDR3 loop spans 16 amino acids. CDR3 region: CATSDERPRGANVLTF. The CDR3 DNA is TGTGCCACCAGTGATGAACGTCCTCGGGGGGCCAACGTCCTGACTTTC.

The chain links TRBV25-1 to TRBJ2-7; D is uncertain. Looked up from germline, CDR1 is MGHDK and CDR2 is SYGVNS. The germline V and J ends were trimmed by 10 bases and 2 bases, with 12 bases remaining between them. This CDR3 is built from 12 residues. The CDR3 sequence is CATSRGTYEQYF. The CDR3 DNA is TGTGCCACAAGTAGAGGAACCTACGAGCAGTACTTC.

This rearrangement joins TRBV9 to TRBJ2-7, with 10 bases aligning to TRBD2. CDR1 and CDR2 from the germline V gene are SGDLS and YYNGEE. The junction had 2 bases not matched to a gene; V was cut back by 7 bases and J by 4 bases. The CDR3 is 12 residues long. CDR3 bases: TGTGCCAGCGGGACTAGCGAGTACGAGCAGTACTTC. Translating it yields CASGTSEYEQYF.

The chain joins TRBV14 to TRBJ2-5; D is uncertain. The CDR3 has 17 amino acids. Germline-derived CDR1 and CDR2 are SGHDN and FVKESK. V shed 0 bases and J shed 2 bases, with 16 bases lying between them. CDR3 residues: CASSQDLNRLGQETQYF. CDR3 in DNA: TGTGCCAGCAGCCAAGATCTAAACAGACTCGGGCAAGAGACCCAGTACTTC.

The chain combines TRBV24-1 with TRBJ1-5; D is uncertain. Germline CDR1 reads KGHDR; CDR2 reads SFDVKD. The V end lost 9 bases, the J end lost 4 bases, and 15 bases lay between the germline ends. The CDR3 length is 14 residues. This CDR3 is CATGSGQLNQPQHF. For the CDR3, the DNA is TGTGCCACCGGGAGTGGGCAGTTAAATCAGCCCCAGCATTTT.

The J gene is TRBJ2-7, the V gene TRBV20-1, with D hard to call. Per the germline V gene, CDR1 is DFQATT and CDR2 is SNEGSKA (reference sequence). The CDR3 is made up of 12 amino acids. V lost 3 bases, J lost 5 bases, and 11 bases lay in between. The CDR3 bases are TGCAGTGCTAGGTTCCCCCCTGACGAGCAGTACTTC. It translates to CSARFPPDEQYF.

In DNA form, the CDR3 reads TGCAGTGCTAACCAGGGGGATGGCTACACCTTC. This sequence encodes CSANQGDGYTF. The J gene is TRBJ1-2, the V gene TRBV20-1; 7 nucleotides line up with TRBD1. CDR1 and CDR2 (germline): DFQATT, SNEGSKA (reference sequence). Trimming removed 4 bases from V and 6 bases from J; junction bases left unmatched: 2. CDR3 length: 11 residues.

The chain recombines TRBV20-1 with TRBJ1-5, with D hard to call. The germline V gene encodes CDR1 DFQATT and CDR2 SNEGSKA (reference sequence). Trimming removed 1 base from V and 0 bases from J, with 10 bases in between. CDR3 length: 15 residues. The CDR3 here is CSARGGESSNQPQHF. The CDR3 DNA reads as TGCAGTGCTAGAGGTGGGGAAAGTAGCAATCAGCCCCAGCATTTT.

This clonotype showed up just once. The chain links TRBV4-1 to TRBJ1-2; TRBD1 aligns across 9 bases. The trim removed 4 bases at V and 3 bases at J, leaving 9 bases unmatched. Germline assignment: CDR1 MGHRA and CDR2 YSYEKL. CDR3 size: 16 residues. The CDR3 region is CASSRGGQGRDYGYTF. In DNA, the CDR3 is TGCGCCAGCAGCCGGGGGGGACAGGGACGAGACTATGGCTACACCTTC.

V is TRBV28 and J is TRBJ1-2; 9 bases line up with TRBD1. This CDR3 region has 13 residues. V lost 10 bases to trimming and J lost 0 bases; unmatched junction nucleotides: 3. The germline CDR1 and CDR2 sequences are MDHEN and SYDVKM. CDR3 in DNA: TGTGCCACTTGGACAGGGGCTAACTATGGCTACACCTTC. It specifies CATWTGANYGYTF.

This chain connects TRBV9 to TRBJ2-3, with TRBD2 matching over 9 bases. CDR3 length: 16 residues. CDR1 and CDR2 (germline): SGDLS, YYNGEE. V lost 3 bases, J lost 3 bases, and 8 bases stayed unmatched. The chain's CDR3 is CASSGGASGATDTQYF. In DNA, the CDR3 is TGTGCCAGCAGCGGAGGCGCTAGCGGGGCGACAGATACGCAGTATTTT.

This chain links TRBV12-3 or TRBV12-4 with TRBJ1-6; no clear D gene. This CDR3 spans 14 amino acids. V was cut by 3 bases and J by 6 bases, with 9 bases left in between. CDR3 sequence reads: CASSLNGRNSPLHF. DNA for the CDR3: TGTGCCAGCAGTTTGAACGGTCGTAATTCACCCCTCCACTTT.

This chain links TRBV20-1 with TRBJ2-3; D is tentatively TRBD1 or TRBD2 (7 bases each). Trimming removed 6 bases at V and 2 bases at J, with 21 bases between. The CDR3 extends over 16 amino acids. Germline assignment: CDR1 DFQATT and CDR2 SNEGSKA (reference sequence). The CDR3 DNA reads TGCAGTGCCCGGGGGTCCAGGGGGGGCGTCACAGATACGCAGTATTTT. Encoded protein: CSARGSRGGVTDTQYF.

The chain recombines TRBV20-1 with TRBJ2-7; D not resolved. Germline V gene lookup returns CDR1 DFQATT and CDR2 SNEGSKA (reference sequence). Trimming pared 0 bases from V and 3 bases from J, leaving 9 bases between. The CDR3 loop spans 13 amino acids. CDR3 in amino acids: CSARDSGLYEQYF. CDR3 sequence (DNA): TGCAGTGCTAGAGATTCAGGCCTCTACGAGCAGTACTTC.

V and J are TRBV12-3 or TRBV12-4 and TRBJ2-3; D is possibly TRBD1 or TRBD2 (5 bases each). V was cut by 2 bases and J by 3 bases, with 12 bases left in between. The CDR3 contains 15 residues. CDR3 region: CASSLRGERTDTQYF. DNA for the CDR3: TGTGCCAGCAGTTTAAGGGGAGAAAGAACAGATACGCAGTATTTT.

The chain has TRBV19 and TRBJ2-2; no firm D call. Trimming shortened V by 7 bases and J by 1 base, and 16 bases separated the two germline ends. Germline loops: CDR1 LNHDA, CDR2 SQIVND (reference sequence). The CDR3 totals 16 residues. CDR3 DNA sequence: TGTGCCAGTACCTCCCATGAGGTTAGGAACACCGGGGAGCTGTTTTTT. As protein: CASTSHEVRNTGELFF. The entire variable domain, with the rest obtained from reference TRBV19 and TRBJ2-2, is as follows: DGGITQSPKYLFRKEGQNVTLSCEQNLNHDAMYWYRQDPGQGLRLIYYSQIVNDFQKGDIAEGYSVSREKKESFPLTVTSAQKNPTAFYLCASTSHEVRNTGELFFGEGSRLTVL.

This clonotype is a singleton in its sample. This rearrangement joins TRBV7-2 to TRBJ1-1; 10 nucleotides align to TRBD1. The V gene end was trimmed by 4 bases and the J gene end by 4 bases; junction bases not matched to a gene: 3. The CDR3 has 14 residues. Germline CDR1 and CDR2: SGHTA and FQGNSA. CDR3 sequence (DNA): TGTGCCAGCAGCTCCGGGACAGGGGTCACTGAAGCTTTCTTT. Its translation: CASSSGTGVTEAFF.

This chain joins TRBV19 and TRBJ1-5; D gene unclear. This CDR3 has 14 residues. With 6 bases removed from V and 6 bases from J, the gap between germline ends came to 15 bases. CDR1 and CDR2 from the germline V gene are LNHDA and SQIVND (reference sequence). CDR3 amino acids: CASSPVTSTQPQHF. The CDR3 nucleotides read TGTGCCAGTAGCCCCGTTACGTCCACTCAGCCCCAGCATTTT.

The rearrangement links TRBV10-3 to TRBJ2-5; D gene unclear. Trimming removed 3 bases from V and 5 bases from J, with 4 bases in between. The CDR3 consists of 11 residues. The germline CDR1 and CDR2 sequences are ENHRY and SYGVKD. CDR3: CAISDSETQYF. CDR3 DNA sequence: TGTGCCATCAGTGACTCGGAGACCCAGTACTTC.

Only one count was recorded for this clonotype. V is TRBV27 and J is TRBJ2-7; D possibly corresponds to TRBD1 (6 bases). Trimming left V 4 bases short and J 4 bases short, with 14 bases between. Germline V lookup: CDR1 MNHEY, CDR2 SMNVEV (reference sequence). The CDR3 extends over 14 amino acids. CDR3 bases: TGTGCCAGCAGTTCCTTAAGGGACACTTACGAGCAGTACTTC. Protein sequence: CASSSLRDTYEQYF.

The chain combines TRBV6-5 with TRBJ1-2; D unclear. Trimming left V 6 bases short and J 6 bases short, with 11 bases between. From germline, CDR1 is MNHEY and CDR2 SVGAGI. This CDR3 region has 12 residues. The CDR3 nucleotides read TGTGCCAGCAGGAGGGCAATAGATGGCTACACCTTC. It translates to CASRRAIDGYTF.